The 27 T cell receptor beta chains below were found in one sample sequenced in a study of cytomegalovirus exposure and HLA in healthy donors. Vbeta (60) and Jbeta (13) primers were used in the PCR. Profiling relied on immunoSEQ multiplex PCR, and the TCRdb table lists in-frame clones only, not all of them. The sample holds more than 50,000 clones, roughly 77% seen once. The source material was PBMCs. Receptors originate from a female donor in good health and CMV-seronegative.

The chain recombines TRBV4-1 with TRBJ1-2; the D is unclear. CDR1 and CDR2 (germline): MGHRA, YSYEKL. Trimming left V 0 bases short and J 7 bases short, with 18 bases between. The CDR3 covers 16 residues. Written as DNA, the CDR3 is TGCGCCAGCAGCCAAGATTCGTCCGGTAAAACGGGTGGCTACACCTTC. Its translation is CASSQDSSGKTGGYTF.

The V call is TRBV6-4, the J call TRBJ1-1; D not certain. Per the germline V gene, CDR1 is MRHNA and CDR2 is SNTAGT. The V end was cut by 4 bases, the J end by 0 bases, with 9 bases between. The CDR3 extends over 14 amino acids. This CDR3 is CASSVWQLNTEAFF. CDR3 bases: TGTGCCAGCAGTGTGTGGCAGTTGAACACTGAAGCTTTCTTT.

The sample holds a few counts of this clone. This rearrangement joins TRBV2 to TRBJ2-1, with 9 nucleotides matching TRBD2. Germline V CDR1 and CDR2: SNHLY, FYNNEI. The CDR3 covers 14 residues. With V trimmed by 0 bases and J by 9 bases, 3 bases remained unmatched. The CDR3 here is CASSEAAGGGEQFF. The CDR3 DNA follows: TGTGCCAGCAGTGAAGCTGCGGGAGGGGGTGAGCAGTTCTTC.

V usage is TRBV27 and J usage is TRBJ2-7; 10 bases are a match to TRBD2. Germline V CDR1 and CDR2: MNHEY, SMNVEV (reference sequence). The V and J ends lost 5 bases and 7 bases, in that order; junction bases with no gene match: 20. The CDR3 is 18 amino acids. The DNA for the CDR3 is TGTGCCAGCAGTCAGTCACAGAGGACTAGCGGCAGCGTCCGAGAGCAGTACTTC. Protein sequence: CASSQSQRTSGSVREQYF.

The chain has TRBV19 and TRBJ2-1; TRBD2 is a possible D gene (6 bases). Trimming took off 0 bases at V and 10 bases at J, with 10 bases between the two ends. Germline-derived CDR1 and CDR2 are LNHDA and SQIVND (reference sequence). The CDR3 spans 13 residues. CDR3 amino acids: CASSIEAEGEQFF. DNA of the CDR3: TGTGCCAGTAGTATAGAGGCGGAGGGGGAGCAGTTCTTC.

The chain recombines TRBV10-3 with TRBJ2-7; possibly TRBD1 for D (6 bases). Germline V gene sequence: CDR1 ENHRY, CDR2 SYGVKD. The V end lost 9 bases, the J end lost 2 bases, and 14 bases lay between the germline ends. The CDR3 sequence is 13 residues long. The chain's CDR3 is CAIAPGAAYEQYF. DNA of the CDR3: TGTGCCATTGCCCCAGGGGCCGCCTACGAGCAGTACTTC.

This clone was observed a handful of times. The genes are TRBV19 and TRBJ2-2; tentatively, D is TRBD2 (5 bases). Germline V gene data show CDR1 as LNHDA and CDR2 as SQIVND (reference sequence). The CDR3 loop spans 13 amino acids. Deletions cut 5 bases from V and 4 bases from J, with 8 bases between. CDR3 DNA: TGTGCCAGTAGTCTAGCCCGCACCGGGGAGCTGTTTTTT. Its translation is CASSLARTGELFF.

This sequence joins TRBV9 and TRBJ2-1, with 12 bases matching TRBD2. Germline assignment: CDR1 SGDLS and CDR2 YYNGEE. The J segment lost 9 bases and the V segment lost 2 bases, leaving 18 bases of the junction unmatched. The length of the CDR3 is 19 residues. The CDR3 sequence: CASSVEGSSTSGSLTEQFF. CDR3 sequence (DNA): TGTGCCAGCAGCGTGGAGGGGTCCTCGACTAGCGGGAGTCTCACTGAGCAGTTCTTC.

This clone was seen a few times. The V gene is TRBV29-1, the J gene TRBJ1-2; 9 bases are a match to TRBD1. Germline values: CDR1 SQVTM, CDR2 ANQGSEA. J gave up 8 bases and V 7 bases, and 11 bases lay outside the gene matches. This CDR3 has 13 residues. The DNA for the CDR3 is TGCAGCGCCAAACAGGGGGCTAATGGAGGCTACACCTTC. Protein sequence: CSAKQGANGGYTF.

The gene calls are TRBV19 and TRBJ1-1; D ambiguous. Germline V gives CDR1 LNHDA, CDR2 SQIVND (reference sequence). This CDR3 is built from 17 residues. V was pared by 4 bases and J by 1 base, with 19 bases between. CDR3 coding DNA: TGTGCCAGTAGTAAGAGTCCCCGAAGCGCACAGAACACTGAAGCTTTCTTT. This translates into CASSKSPRSAQNTEAFF.

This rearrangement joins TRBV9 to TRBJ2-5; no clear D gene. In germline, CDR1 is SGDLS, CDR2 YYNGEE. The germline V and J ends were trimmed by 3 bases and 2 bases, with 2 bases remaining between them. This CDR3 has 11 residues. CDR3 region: CASSAQETQYF. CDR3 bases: TGTGCCAGCAGCGCTCAAGAGACCCAGTACTTC.

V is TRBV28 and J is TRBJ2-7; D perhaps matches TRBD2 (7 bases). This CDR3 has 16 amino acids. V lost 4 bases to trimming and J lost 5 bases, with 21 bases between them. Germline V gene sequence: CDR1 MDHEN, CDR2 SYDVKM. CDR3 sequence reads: CASSWGTIGTKNEQYF. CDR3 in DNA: TGTGCCAGCAGTTGGGGGACTATCGGGACAAAGAACGAGCAGTACTTC. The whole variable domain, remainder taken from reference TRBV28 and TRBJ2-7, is DVKVTQSSRYLVKRTGEKVFLECVQDMDHENMFWYRQDPGLGLRLIYFSYDVKMKEKGDIPEGYSVSREKKERFSLILESASTNQTSMYLCASSWGTIGTKNEQYFGPGTRLTVT.

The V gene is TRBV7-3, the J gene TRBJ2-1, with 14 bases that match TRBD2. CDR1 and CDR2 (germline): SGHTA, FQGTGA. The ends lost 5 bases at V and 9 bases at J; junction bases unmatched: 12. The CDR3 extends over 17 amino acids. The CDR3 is CASSATSGGDVGGEQFF. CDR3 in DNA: TGTGCCAGCAGCGCGACTAGCGGGGGGGACGTTGGGGGTGAGCAGTTCTTC.

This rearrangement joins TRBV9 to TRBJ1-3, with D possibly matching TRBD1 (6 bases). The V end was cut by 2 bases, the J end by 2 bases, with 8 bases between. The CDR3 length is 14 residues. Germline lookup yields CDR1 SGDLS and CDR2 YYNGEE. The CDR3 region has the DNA TGTGCCAGCAGCGTGGGGACACCTGGAAACACCATATATTTT. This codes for CASSVGTPGNTIYF.

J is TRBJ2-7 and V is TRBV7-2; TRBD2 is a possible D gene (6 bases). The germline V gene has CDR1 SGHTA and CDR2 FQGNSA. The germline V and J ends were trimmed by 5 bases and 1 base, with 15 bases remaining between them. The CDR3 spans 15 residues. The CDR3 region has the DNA TGTGCCAGCAGCCTAAGTAGCGGAAAATCCTACGAGCAGTACTTC. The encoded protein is CASSLSSGKSYEQYF. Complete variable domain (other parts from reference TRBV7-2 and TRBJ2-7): GAGVSQSPSNKVTEKGKDVELRCDPISGHTALYWYRQSLGQGLEFLIYFQGNSAPDKSGLPSDRFSAERTGGSVSTLTIQRTQQEDSAVYLCASSLSSGKSYEQYFGPGTRLTVT.

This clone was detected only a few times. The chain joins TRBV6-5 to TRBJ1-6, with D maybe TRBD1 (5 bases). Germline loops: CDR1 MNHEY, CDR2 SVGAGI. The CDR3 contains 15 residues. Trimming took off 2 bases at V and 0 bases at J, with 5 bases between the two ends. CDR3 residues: CASSYRGSYNSPLHF. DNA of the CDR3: TGTGCCAGCAGTTACAGGGGCTCCTATAATTCACCCCTCCACTTT.

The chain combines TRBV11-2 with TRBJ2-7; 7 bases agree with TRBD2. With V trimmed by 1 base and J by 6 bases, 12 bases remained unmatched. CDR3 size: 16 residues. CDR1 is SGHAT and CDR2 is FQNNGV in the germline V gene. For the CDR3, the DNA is TGTGCCAGCAGCTTAGGGTCGGGCGGGAGCAGTTCCGAGCAGTACTTC. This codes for CASSLGSGGSSSEQYF.

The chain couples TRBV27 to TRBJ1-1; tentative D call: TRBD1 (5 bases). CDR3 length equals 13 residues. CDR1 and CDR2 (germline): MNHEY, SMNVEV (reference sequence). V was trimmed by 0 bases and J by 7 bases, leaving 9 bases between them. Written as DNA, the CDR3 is TGTGCCAGCAGTTTATCGGGGGGTCGTGAAGCTTTCTTT. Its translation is CASSLSGGREAFF.

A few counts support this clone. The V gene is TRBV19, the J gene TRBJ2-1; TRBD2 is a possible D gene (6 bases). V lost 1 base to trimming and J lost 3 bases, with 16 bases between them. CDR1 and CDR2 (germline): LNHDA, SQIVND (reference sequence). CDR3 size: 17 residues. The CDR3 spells CASSIVFGTGDYNEQFF. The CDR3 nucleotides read TGTGCCAGTAGTATAGTTTTTGGGACGGGGGACTACAATGAGCAGTTCTTC.

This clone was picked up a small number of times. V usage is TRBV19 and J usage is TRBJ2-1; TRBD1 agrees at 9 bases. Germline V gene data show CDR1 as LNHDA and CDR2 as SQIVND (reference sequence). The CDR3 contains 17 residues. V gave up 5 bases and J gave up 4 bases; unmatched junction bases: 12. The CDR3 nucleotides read TGTGCCAGTAGTTCCCGGGACAGGGTTGGCCGATACAATGAGCAGTTCTTC. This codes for CASSSRDRVGRYNEQFF. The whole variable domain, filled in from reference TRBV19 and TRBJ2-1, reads DGGITQSPKYLFRKEGQNVTLSCEQNLNHDAMYWYRQDPGQGLRLIYYSQIVNDFQKGDIAEGYSVSREKKESFPLTVTSAQKNPTAFYLCASSSRDRVGRYNEQFFGPGTRLTVL.

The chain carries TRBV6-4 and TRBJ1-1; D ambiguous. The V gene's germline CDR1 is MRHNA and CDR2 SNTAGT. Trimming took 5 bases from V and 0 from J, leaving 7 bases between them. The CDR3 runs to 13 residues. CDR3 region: CASSNSVNTEAFF. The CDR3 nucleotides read TGTGCCAGCAGTAATAGTGTGAACACTGAAGCTTTCTTT.

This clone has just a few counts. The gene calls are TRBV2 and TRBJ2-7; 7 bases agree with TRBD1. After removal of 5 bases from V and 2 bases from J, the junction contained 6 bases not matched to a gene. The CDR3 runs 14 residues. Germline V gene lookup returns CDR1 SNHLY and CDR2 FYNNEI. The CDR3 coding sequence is TGTGCCAGCAGTAAGGGGGCCCGGACCTACGAGCAGTACTTC. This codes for CASSKGARTYEQYF.

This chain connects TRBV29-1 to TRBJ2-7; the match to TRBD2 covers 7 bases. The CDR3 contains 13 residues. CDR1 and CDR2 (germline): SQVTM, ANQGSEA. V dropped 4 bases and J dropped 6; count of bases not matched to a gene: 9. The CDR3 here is CSVVVAGPSEQYF. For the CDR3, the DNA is TGCAGCGTTGTAGTAGCGGGCCCCAGCGAGCAGTACTTC.

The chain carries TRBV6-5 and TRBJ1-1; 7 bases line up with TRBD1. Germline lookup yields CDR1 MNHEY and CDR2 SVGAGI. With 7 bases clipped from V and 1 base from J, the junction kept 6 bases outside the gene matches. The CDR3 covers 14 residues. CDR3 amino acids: CASNPTGSNTEAFF. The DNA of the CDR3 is TGTGCCAGCAACCCGACAGGGTCGAACACTGAAGCTTTCTTT.

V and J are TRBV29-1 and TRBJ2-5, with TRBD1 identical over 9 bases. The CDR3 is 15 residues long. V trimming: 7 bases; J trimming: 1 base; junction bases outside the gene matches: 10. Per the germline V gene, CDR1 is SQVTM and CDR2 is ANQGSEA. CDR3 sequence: CSGTDRGAPQETQYF. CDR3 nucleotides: TGCAGCGGGACGGACAGGGGAGCCCCCCAAGAGACCCAGTACTTC.

The CDR3 loop is CASSRSQGNTEAFF. CDR3 coding DNA: TGTGCCAGCAGCCGATCCCAGGGGAACACTGAAGCTTTCTTT. The V call is TRBV13, the J call TRBJ1-1; possible D gene TRBD1, 5 bases. The CDR3 runs 14 residues. CDR1 PRHDT and CDR2 FYEKMQ come from the germline V gene (reference sequence). Trimming shortened V by 5 bases and J by 1 base, and 11 bases separated the two germline ends.

In DNA, the CDR3 is TGTGCCAGCGTCGGACAGGCGAACACTGAAGCTTTCTTT. Protein product: CASVGQANTEAFF. This sequence joins TRBV7-2 and TRBJ1-1; TRBD1 matches at 7 bases. The CDR3 spans 13 residues. After removal of 8 bases from V and 1 base from J, the junction contained 4 bases not matched to a gene. CDR1 SGHTA and CDR2 FQGNSA come from the germline V gene.